The source of this T cell receptor beta chain is a study of molecular identifiers for immune sequencing clone quantification. Study-wide context: Replicate runs used RNA from roughly 20,000 or 100,000 naive CD8 cells, which was split five ways into aliquots, and four of those aliquots were then sequenced. General observations from the study: In naive cells, under 1% of molecules belonged to clones above 20 RNA copies, against over 97% in effector cells.

Sorting captured naive CD8 T cells as CD8+CD4-CCR7+CD45RA+. Previously published methods and listed TCR primers were used for the bulk TCR libraries. Using its own MiXCR run on the PCR reads, TCRdb lists one record per CDR3 protein. This sample carries 460,000 or so distinct CDR3 sequences, around 23% of them seen once, and the ten largest clones take under 0.85%. This clonotype was picked up many times. What it binds is not known. The sequenced sample was naive CD8+ T cells from blood, with Jurkat cell RNA spiked in. Subset defined: FACS-sorted CD8+CD4-CCR7+CD45RA+ naive T cells. This TCR derives from a human donor in good health. Some libraries in this study had Jurkat cell RNA spiked in.

The CDR3 is CASSLDEGGLTDTQYF. The DNA of the CDR3 is TGCGCCAGCAGCTTGGATGAGGGAGGACTCACAGATACGCAGTATTTT. The V and J genes are TRBV5-1 and TRBJ2-3; a weak D match, TRBD2 (6 bases). The V end was cut by 0 bases, the J end by 2 bases, with 13 bases between. Germline V gives CDR1 SGHRS, CDR2 YFSETQ. The CDR3 spans 16 residues.